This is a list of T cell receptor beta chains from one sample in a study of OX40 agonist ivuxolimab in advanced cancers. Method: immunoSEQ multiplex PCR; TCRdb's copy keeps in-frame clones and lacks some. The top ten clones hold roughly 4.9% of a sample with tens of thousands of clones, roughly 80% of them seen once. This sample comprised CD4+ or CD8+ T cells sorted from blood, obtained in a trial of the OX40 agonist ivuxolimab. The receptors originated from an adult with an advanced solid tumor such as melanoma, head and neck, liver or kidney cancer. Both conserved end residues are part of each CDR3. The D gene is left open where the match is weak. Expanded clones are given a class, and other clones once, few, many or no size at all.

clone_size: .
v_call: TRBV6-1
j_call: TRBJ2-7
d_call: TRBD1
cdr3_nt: TGTGCCAGCAGCCAGACAGGGGTATACGGCTACGAGCAGTACTTC
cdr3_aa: CASSQTGVYGYEQYF

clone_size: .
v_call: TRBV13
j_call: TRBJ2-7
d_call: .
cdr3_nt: TGTGCCAGCAGCTTGAACGGGCGATACGAGCAGTACTTC
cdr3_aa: CASSLNGRYEQYF

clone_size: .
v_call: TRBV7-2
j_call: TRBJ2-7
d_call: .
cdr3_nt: TGTGCCAGCAGCTTTCGGGCGGGGGCCGACGAGCAGTACTTC
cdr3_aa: CASSFRAGADEQYF

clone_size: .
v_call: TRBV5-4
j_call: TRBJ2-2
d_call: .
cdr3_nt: TGTGCCAGCAGCTCCGGACAGAACACCGGGGAGCTGTTTTTT
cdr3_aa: CASSSGQNTGELFF

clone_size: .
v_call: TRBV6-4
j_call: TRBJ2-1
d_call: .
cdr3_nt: TGTGCCAGCAGTGACGTAAAGGGGTACAATGAGCAGTTCTTC
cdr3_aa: CASSDVKGYNEQFF

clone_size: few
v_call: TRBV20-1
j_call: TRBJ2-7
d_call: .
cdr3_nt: TGCAGTGCCCCAGAGGCCTACGAGCAGTACTTC
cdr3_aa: CSAPEAYEQYF

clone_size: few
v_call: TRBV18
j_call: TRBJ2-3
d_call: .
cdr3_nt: TGTGCCAGCTCACTGGGACCGACAGATACGCAGTATTTT
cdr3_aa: CASSLGPTDTQYF

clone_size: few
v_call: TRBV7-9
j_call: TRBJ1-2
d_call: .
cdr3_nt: TGTGCCAGCAGCCTCGATTGGGGCCATGGCTACACCTTC
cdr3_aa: CASSLDWGHGYTF

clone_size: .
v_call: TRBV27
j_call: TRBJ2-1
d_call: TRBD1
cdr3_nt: TGTGCCAGCAGCCAGACAGGGGACAATGAGCAGTTCTTC
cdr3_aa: CASSQTGDNEQFF

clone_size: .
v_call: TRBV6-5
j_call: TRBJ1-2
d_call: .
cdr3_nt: TGTGCCAGCAGTTACTCAGGGTCTGAATATGGCTACACCTTC
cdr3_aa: CASSYSGSEYGYTF

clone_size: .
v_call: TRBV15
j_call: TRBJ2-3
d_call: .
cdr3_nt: TGTGCCACCAGCCCCCAGGGGGGGAGCACAGATACGCAGTATTTT
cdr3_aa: CATSPQGGSTDTQYF

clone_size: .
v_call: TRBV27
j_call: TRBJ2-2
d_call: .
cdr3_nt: TGTGCCAGCAGTTCACTCCCCTCGTGGGCGAACACCGGGGAGCTGTTTTTT
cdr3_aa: CASSSLPSWANTGELFF

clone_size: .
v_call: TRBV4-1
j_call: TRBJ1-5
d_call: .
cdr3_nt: TGCGCCAGCAGCCTCAGGATATTTTCACGCAATCAGCCCCAGCATTTT
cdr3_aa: CASSLRIFSRNQPQHF

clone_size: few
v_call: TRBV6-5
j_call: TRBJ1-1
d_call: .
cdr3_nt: TGTGCCAGCAGTCTCTGGGGGTGGAACACTGAAGCTTTCTTT
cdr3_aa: CASSLWGWNTEAFF